This is a list of T cell receptor beta chains from one sample in a study of HIV-infected patients and healthy controls. Each CDR3 protein is one row after TCRdb ran MiXCR on the 5' RACE reads. The sample has 4,200 or so distinct CDR3 sequences, about 8.3% seen once. Specimen: blood, collected during antiretroviral therapy. These receptors all come from an adult with HIV infection. CDR3s leave out the opening cysteine and the closing phenylalanine or tryptophan. Fields, in order: CDR3 protein, clone size, J gene, D gene, V gene. The D gene is left open where the match is weak. Size is stated for part of the rows, as once, few or many counts, or as a class when the clone is expanded.

cdr3_aa: ASGYRGNTEAF; clone_size: NA; j_call: TRBJ1-1; d_call: NA; v_call: TRBV6-5
cdr3_aa: AISIGASGTTDTQY; clone_size: many; j_call: TRBJ2-3; d_call: TRBD2; v_call: TRBV10-3
cdr3_aa: ASSFPQAYEQY; clone_size: medium-sized; j_call: TRBJ2-7; d_call: NA; v_call: TRBV28
cdr3_aa: ASSSQGQGLEKLF; clone_size: few; j_call: TRBJ1-4; d_call: TRBD1; v_call: TRBV5-1
cdr3_aa: ASRAGLSSYEQY; clone_size: many; j_call: TRBJ2-7; d_call: NA; v_call: TRBV2
cdr3_aa: ASSRGGTANTGELF; clone_size: medium-sized; j_call: TRBJ2-2; d_call: NA; v_call: TRBV18
cdr3_aa: ASSPRVMTGGYNEQF; clone_size: medium-sized; j_call: TRBJ2-1; d_call: TRBD1; v_call: TRBV7-2
cdr3_aa: ASSEGLAGLQETQY; clone_size: large; j_call: TRBJ2-5; d_call: TRBD2; v_call: TRBV27
cdr3_aa: ASSSRDRGRSPIYEQY; clone_size: few; j_call: TRBJ2-7; d_call: TRBD1; v_call: TRBV7-2
cdr3_aa: ASSRGASTDTQY; clone_size: few; j_call: TRBJ2-3; d_call: NA; v_call: TRBV7-2
cdr3_aa: ASSQRVSGATNEKLF; clone_size: NA; j_call: TRBJ1-4; d_call: NA; v_call: TRBV7-2
cdr3_aa: ASSYNGQGTDTQY; clone_size: NA; j_call: TRBJ2-3; d_call: TRBD1; v_call: TRBV6-5
cdr3_aa: ASSQPAHGTDTQY; clone_size: NA; j_call: TRBJ2-3; d_call: NA; v_call: TRBV3-1
cdr3_aa: ASSLAVRETPHGYT; clone_size: few; j_call: TRBJ1-2; d_call: NA; v_call: TRBV7-2
cdr3_aa: ASSLGRTQY; clone_size: many; j_call: TRBJ2-5; d_call: NA; v_call: TRBV12-3/TRBV12-4
cdr3_aa: ASSLRVVGELF; clone_size: NA; j_call: TRBJ2-2; d_call: NA; v_call: TRBV3-1
cdr3_aa: ASSLAGLGRSYEQY; clone_size: NA; j_call: TRBJ2-7; d_call: TRBD2; v_call: TRBV7-9
cdr3_aa: ASRVTSGAYNEQF; clone_size: few; j_call: TRBJ2-1; d_call: TRBD2; v_call: TRBV2
cdr3_aa: SARGYPTQETQY; clone_size: few; j_call: TRBJ2-5; d_call: NA; v_call: TRBV20-1
cdr3_aa: SVDRQA; clone_size: NA; j_call: TRBJ1-1; d_call: NA; v_call: TRBV29-1
cdr3_aa: ASSLSGGAPQHNEQF; clone_size: many; j_call: TRBJ2-1; d_call: TRBD2; v_call: TRBV27
cdr3_aa: ASSSGGYGYT; clone_size: medium-sized; j_call: TRBJ1-2; d_call: NA; v_call: TRBV7-6
cdr3_aa: AISVGDGRNQPQH; clone_size: NA; j_call: TRBJ1-5; d_call: NA; v_call: TRBV10-3